The clone carrying this TCR beta chain was picked up a small number of times. A much larger clone differs by one base, so this may be a read error. Next came a second PCR, run for 7 to 11 cycles, which used a sample-barcoded 5' primer along with a J-beta primer mix. TCRdb reprocessed the 5' RACE reads with MiXCR, giving one entry per CDR3 protein. The repertoire holds 550,000 to 700,000 distinct CDR3 sequences, 27% seen once, with around 20% in the top ten. These data belong to a study of blood T cells in healthy people across ages. Looked up from germline, CDR1 is MNHEY and CDR2 is SVGEGT. This CDR3 has 12 amino acids.

V is TRBV6-2 or TRBV6-3 and J is TRBJ2-7; the D gene could be TRBD1 or TRBD2 (5 bases each). The clonotype originates from a woman in her 70s in good health. Sequenced input: blood. CDR3 DNA: TGTGCCAGCAGTTGGGACGGCTACGAGCAGCACTTC. Its protein product is CASSWDGYEQHF.